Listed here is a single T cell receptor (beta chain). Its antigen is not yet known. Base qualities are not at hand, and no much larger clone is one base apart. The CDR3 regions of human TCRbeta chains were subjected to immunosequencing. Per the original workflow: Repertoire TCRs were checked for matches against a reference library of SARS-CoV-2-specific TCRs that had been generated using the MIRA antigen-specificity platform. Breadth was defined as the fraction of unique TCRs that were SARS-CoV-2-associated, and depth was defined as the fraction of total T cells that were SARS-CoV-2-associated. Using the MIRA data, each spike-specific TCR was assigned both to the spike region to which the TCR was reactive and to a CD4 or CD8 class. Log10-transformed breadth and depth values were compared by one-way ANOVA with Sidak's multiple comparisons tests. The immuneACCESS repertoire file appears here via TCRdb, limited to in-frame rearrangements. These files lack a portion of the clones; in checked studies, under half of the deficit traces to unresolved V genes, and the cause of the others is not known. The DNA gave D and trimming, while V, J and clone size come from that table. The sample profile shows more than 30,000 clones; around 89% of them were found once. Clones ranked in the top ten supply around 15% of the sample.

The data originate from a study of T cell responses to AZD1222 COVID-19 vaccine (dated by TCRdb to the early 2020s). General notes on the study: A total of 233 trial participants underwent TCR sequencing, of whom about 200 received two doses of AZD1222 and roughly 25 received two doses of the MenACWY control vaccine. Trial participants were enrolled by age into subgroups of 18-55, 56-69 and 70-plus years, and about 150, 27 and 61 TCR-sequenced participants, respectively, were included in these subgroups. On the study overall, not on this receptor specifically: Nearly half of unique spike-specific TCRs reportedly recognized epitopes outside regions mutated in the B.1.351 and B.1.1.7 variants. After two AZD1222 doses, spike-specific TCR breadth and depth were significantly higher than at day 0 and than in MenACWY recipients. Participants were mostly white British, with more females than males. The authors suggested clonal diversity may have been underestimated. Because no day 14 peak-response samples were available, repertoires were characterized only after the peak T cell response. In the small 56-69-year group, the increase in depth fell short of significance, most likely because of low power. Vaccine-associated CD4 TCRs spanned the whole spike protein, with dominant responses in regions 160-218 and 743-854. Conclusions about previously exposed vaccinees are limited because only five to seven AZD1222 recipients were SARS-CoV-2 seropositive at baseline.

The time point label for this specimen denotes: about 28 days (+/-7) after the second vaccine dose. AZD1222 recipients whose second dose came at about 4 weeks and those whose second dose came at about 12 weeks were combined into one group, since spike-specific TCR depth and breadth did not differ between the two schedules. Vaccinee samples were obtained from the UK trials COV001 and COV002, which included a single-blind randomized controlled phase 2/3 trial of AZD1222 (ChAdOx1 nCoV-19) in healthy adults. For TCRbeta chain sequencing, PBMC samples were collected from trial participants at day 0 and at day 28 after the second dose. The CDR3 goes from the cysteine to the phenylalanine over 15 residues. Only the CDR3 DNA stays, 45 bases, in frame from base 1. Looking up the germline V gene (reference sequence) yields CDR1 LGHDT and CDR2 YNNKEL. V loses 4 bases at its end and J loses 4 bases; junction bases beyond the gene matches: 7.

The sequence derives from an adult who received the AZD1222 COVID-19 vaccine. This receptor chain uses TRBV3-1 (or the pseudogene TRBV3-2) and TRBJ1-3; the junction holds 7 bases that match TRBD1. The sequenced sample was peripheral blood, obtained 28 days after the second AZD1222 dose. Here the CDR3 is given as CASSPTDRAGNTIYF. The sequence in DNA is TGTGCCAGCAGCCCTACCGACAGGGCGGGAAACACCATATATTTT.